These 25 T cell receptor beta chains came from one sample sequenced in a study of OX40 agonist ivuxolimab in advanced cancers. The method was immunoSEQ multiplex PCR; TCRdb's version includes in-frame clones alone and lacks a portion of them. The data contain about 66,000 clones, more than 60% of them singletons. Sequenced here: CD4+ or CD8+ T cells sorted from blood, sampled in a trial of the OX40 agonist ivuxolimab. Every receptor here comes from an adult with an advanced solid tumor such as melanoma, head and neck, liver or kidney cancer.

The V gene is TRBV9, the J gene TRBJ2-2, with a tentative D call TRBD1 (5 bases). The CDR3 is made up of 14 amino acids. Germline values: CDR1 SGDLS, CDR2 YYNGEE. Trimming took off 5 bases at V and 5 bases at J, with 13 bases between the two ends. CDR3 bases: TGTGCCAGCAGTACGGAGACAGCAACCGGGGAGCTGTTTTTT. Protein: CASSTETATGELFF.

The genes are TRBV27 and TRBJ2-7; the match to TRBD2 covers 9 bases. The CDR3 totals 17 residues. Germline V lookup: CDR1 MNHEY, CDR2 SMNVEV (reference sequence). V dropped 2 bases and J dropped 1; count of bases not matched to a gene: 9. In nucleotides, the CDR3 is TGTGCCAGCAGTTTAAAGGCGGGAGGGATAACTTCCTACGAGCAGTACTTC. Its translation is CASSLKAGGITSYEQYF.

This sequence joins TRBV5-6 and TRBJ1-3, with no clear D. Trimming took off 2 bases at V and 0 bases at J, with 3 bases between the two ends. CDR1 is SGHDT and CDR2 is YYEEEE in the germline V gene. The CDR3 consists of 13 residues. This chain's CDR3 is CASSFFSGNTIYF. CDR3 coding DNA: TGTGCCAGCAGCTTTTTCTCTGGAAACACCATATATTTT.

The V call is TRBV4-2, the J call TRBJ1-1; tentatively, D is TRBD1 (5 bases). This CDR3 is 17 amino acids long. Germline V CDR1 and CDR2: LGHNA, YNFKEQ. Trimming took 3 bases from V and 2 from J, leaving 19 bases between them. The CDR3 bases are TGTGCCAGCAGCCAGTCTTCGGGTGTGAGGGGAAACACTGAAGCTTTCTTT. Translating it yields CASSQSSGVRGNTEAFF.

The V call is TRBV28, the J call TRBJ2-3; no definite D call. CDR1 is MDHEN and CDR2 is SYDVKM in the germline V gene. This CDR3 contains 11 residues. V was clipped by 5 bases and J by 6 bases, with 6 bases between them. CDR3 DNA: TGTGCCAGCAGTCCCTTGGATACGCAGTATTTT. Translation: CASSPLDTQYF.

CDR3 DNA sequence: TGTGCCAGCAGCTTGCTAGGGGTCGGTGGCTACACCTTC. As protein: CASSLLGVGGYTF. This rearrangement joins TRBV5-5 to TRBJ1-2; perhaps TRBD1 as D (5 bases). V lost 1 base and J 7 bases, leaving 11 bases between the germline ends. The CDR3 consists of 13 residues. Germline CDR1 is SGHKS and CDR2 is YYEKEE (reference sequence).

J is TRBJ2-7 and V is TRBV7-2, with D uncertain. Germline CDR1 SGHTA, CDR2 FQGNSA. The length of the CDR3 is 13 residues. Trimming pared 1 base from V and 3 bases from J, leaving 7 bases between. For the CDR3, the DNA is TGTGCCAGCAGCTTAGTTAGCAGCTACGAGCAGTACTTC. It translates to CASSLVSSYEQYF.

This chain links TRBV27 with TRBJ2-1; no clear D. The CDR3 has 12 amino acids. Germline loops: CDR1 MNHEY, CDR2 SMNVEV (reference sequence). Deletions cut 3 bases from V and 7 bases from J, with 7 bases between. CDR3 in amino acids: CASSFGMNEQFF. CDR3 bases: TGTGCCAGCAGTTTTGGGATGAATGAGCAGTTCTTC.

The chain employs TRBV30 and TRBJ1-5; the match to TRBD1 covers 9 bases. The CDR3 is made up of 13 amino acids. Germline values: CDR1 GTSNPN, CDR2 SVGIG (reference sequence). J gave up 10 bases and V 0 bases, and 4 bases lay outside the gene matches. The CDR3 nucleotides read TGTGCCTGGAGTGTACAGGGGGCGCGACCCCAGCATTTT. Its translation is CAWSVQGARPQHF.

J is TRBJ1-4 and V is TRBV30, with 8 bases lining up with TRBD1. CDR1 GTSNPN and CDR2 SVGIG come from the germline V gene (reference sequence). The junction had 3 bases not matched to a gene; V was cut back by 1 base and J by 8 bases. The CDR3 consists of 13 residues. The DNA of the CDR3 is TGTGCCTGGAGTGCGGACAGGGAAGAAAAACTGTTTTTT. This gives the protein CAWSADREEKLFF.

The gene calls are TRBV10-3 and TRBJ2-2, with 11 bases lining up with TRBD2. The CDR3 runs to 15 residues. Germline V lookup: CDR1 ENHRY, CDR2 SYGVKD. The junction had 7 bases not matched to a gene; V was cut back by 6 bases and J by 7 bases. Written as DNA, the CDR3 is TGTGCCATCAGCTCCTCTAGCGGGGGGTTCGGGGAGCTGTTTTTT. Translation gives CAISSSSGGFGELFF.

This clone was picked up one time. The rearrangement joins TRBV5-6 to TRBJ1-2, with D perhaps TRBD1 (6 bases). The germline V and J ends were trimmed by 4 bases and 4 bases, with 14 bases remaining between them. The CDR3 sequence is 14 residues long. The germline gives CDR1 SGHDT, CDR2 YYEEEE. The CDR3 protein is CASSLRGALYGYTF. In DNA form, the CDR3 reads TGTGCCAGCAGCCTACGGGGGGCCCTCTATGGCTACACCTTC.

The V call is TRBV7-3, the J call TRBJ2-1; 8 nucleotides match TRBD1. Germline CDR1 and CDR2: SGHTA and FQGTGA. J lost 4 bases, V lost 2 bases, and 4 bases had no gene match. This CDR3 has 15 residues. The CDR3 spells CASSLGQGEYNEQFF. The DNA of the CDR3 is TGTGCCAGCAGCTTAGGACAGGGAGAGTACAATGAGCAGTTCTTC.

J is TRBJ1-5 and V is TRBV5-8, with D tentatively TRBD1 (5 bases). Trimming pared 0 bases from V and 2 bases from J, leaving 9 bases between. CDR1 SGHTS and CDR2 YDEGEE come from the germline V gene. The CDR3 runs to 15 residues. The CDR3 DNA follows: TGTGCCAGCAGCTTGGCAGGGAAAGGCAATCAGCCCCAGCATTTT. Encoded protein: CASSLAGKGNQPQHF. Using reference TRBV5-8 and TRBJ1-5 for the parts outside the CDR3, the full variable domain is EAGVTQSPTHLIKTRGQQATLRCSPISGHTSVYWYQQALGLGLQFLLWYDEGEERNRGNFPPRFSGRQFPNYSSELNVNALELEDSALYLCASSLAGKGNQPQHFGDGTRLSIL.

The chain recombines TRBV29-1 with TRBJ1-2; TRBD1 might be the D (6 bases). The CDR3 consists of 13 residues. Germline V lookup: CDR1 SQVTM, CDR2 ANQGSEA. V was pared by 3 bases and J by 3 bases, with 11 bases between. CDR3 sequence reads: CSVEQQGYYGYTF. In DNA, the CDR3 is TGCAGCGTTGAGCAACAGGGTTACTATGGCTACACCTTC.

This chain connects TRBV2 to TRBJ1-1, with unresolved D. Per germline, CDR1 SNHLY and CDR2 FYNNEI. This CDR3 has 11 residues. Trimming removed 11 bases from V and 2 bases from J, with 9 bases in between. CDR3 in DNA: TGTGCCTCGTACAAAAACACTGAAGCTTTCTTT. It specifies CASYKNTEAFF.

The chain links TRBV2 to TRBJ2-3; D call uncertain. Trimming stripped 3 bases from V and 1 base from J, with 8 bases between. The CDR3 length is 14 residues. Looked up from germline, CDR1 is SNHLY and CDR2 is FYNNEI. In DNA form, the CDR3 reads TGTGCCAGCAGTGACCGAGACCGCACAGATACGCAGTATTTT. The encoded protein is CASSDRDRTDTQYF. Full variable domain (missing parts from reference TRBV2 and TRBJ2-3): EPEVTQTPSHQVTQMGQEVILRCVPISNHLYFYWYRQILGQKVEFLVSFYNNEISEKSEIFDDQFSVERPDGSNFTLKIRSTKLEDSAMYFCASSDRDRTDTQYFGPGTRLTVL.

DNA of the CDR3: TGTGCCATCAGTGTTGGCCGACAGGGTGTTTACGAGCAGTACTTC. Its protein product is CAISVGRQGVYEQYF. The gene calls are TRBV10-3 and TRBJ2-7; 7 nucleotides align to TRBD1. Trimming took 4 bases from V and 4 from J; bases not matched to a gene: 10. CDR1 is ENHRY and CDR2 is SYGVKD in the germline V gene. The CDR3 is 15 amino acids.

The CDR3 protein is CASNPRDRGPDTQYF. DNA for the CDR3: TGTGCCAGCAACCCCCGGGACAGGGGGCCGGATACGCAGTATTTT. This chain links TRBV5-4 with TRBJ2-3; 12 positions agree with TRBD1. CDR3 length equals 15 residues. Trimming cost V 6 bases and J 6 bases; bases outside gene matches: 8. Germline V lookup: CDR1 SGHNT, CDR2 YYREEE (reference sequence).

The CDR3 spells CASSLWSAAEVGEQYF. DNA of the CDR3: TGTGCCAGCAGCTTGTGGTCTGCAGCTGAGGTTGGGGAGCAGTACTTC. The chain combines TRBV5-4 with TRBJ2-7; unclear D gene. This CDR3 region has 16 residues. From germline, CDR1 is SGHNT and CDR2 YYREEE (reference sequence). The V gene lost 1 base and the J gene lost 7 bases, with 21 bases spanning the gap.

The chain couples TRBV5-1 to TRBJ1-4; no clear D. Germline CDR1 SGHRS, CDR2 YFSETQ. The CDR3 has 15 residues. The V and J ends lost 3 bases and 3 bases respectively, with 12 bases between them. CDR3 sequence reads: CASSWSPPPNEKLFF. The CDR3 coding sequence is TGCGCCAGCAGCTGGTCCCCCCCGCCTAATGAAAAACTGTTTTTT.

The genes are TRBV5-6 and TRBJ1-1; possible D gene TRBD1, 5 bases. CDR3 length: 17 residues. The germline V gene encodes CDR1 SGHDT and CDR2 YYEEEE. V was clipped by 0 bases and J by 1 base, with 16 bases between them. Written as DNA, the CDR3 is TGTGCCAGCAGCTTGGTGCTCCAGGGCGGGTGGAACACTGAAGCTTTCTTT. Amino acid sequence: CASSLVLQGGWNTEAFF.

This clone was found a few times. This chain connects TRBV30 to TRBJ2-7; possibly TRBD1 for D (6 bases). Germline lookup yields CDR1 GTSNPN and CDR2 SVGIG (reference sequence). Trimming cost V 5 bases and J 2 bases, with 7 bases left between them. The CDR3 has 11 residues. CDR3 sequence (DNA): TGTGCCTGGGGACAGACCTACGAGCAGTACTTC. Its protein is CAWGQTYEQYF.

The chain recombines TRBV7-9 with TRBJ2-2; D call uncertain. CDR1 and CDR2 (germline): SEHNR, FQNEAQ (reference sequence). There are 13 residues in the CDR3. Between the trimmed V and J ends, which lost 5 bases and 6 bases, there was a span of 10 bases. CDR3: CASSVQSPGELFF. CDR3 sequence (DNA): TGTGCCAGCAGCGTACAGTCGCCCGGGGAGCTGTTTTTT.

The chain combines TRBV6-5 with TRBJ2-7; D unresolved. CDR1 and CDR2 from the germline V gene are MNHEY and SVGAGI. The ends were cut back, 6 bases at V and 4 bases at J, with 19 bases in the middle. CDR3 length: 15 residues. The CDR3 region is CASSSRRRFLYEQYF. CDR3 nucleotides: TGTGCCAGCAGCTCTCGAAGGCGGTTTTTGTACGAGCAGTACTTC.